This T cell receptor beta chain was sequenced in a study of blood T cell repertoires in COVID-19. Whole-study context: Sites across the United States, Italy and Spain contributed samples from acute and convalescent COVID-19. The cDNA or gDNA used as material had been derived from T cells, B-cell-depleted T cells, or PBMCs.

In the original workflow: Scientists estimated how many nucleated cells there were by amplifying reference gene primers. Some clones are missing from TCRdb's copy, which holds only in-frame ones; the method was immunoSEQ multiplex PCR. V and J calls and clone size are those listed in that table; D and trimming were worked out from the DNA. The table has tens of thousands of clones, approximately 90% seen once. The TCR was taken from a human donor with acute or convalescent COVID-19. The donor label of this sample is uncertain. Sequences were obtained from peripheral blood.

The CDR3 spells CASSPGFHNEQFF. In DNA form, the CDR3 reads TGTGCCAGCAGCCCAGGGTTCCACAATGAGCAGTTCTTC. V gene TRBV3-1 (or the pseudogene TRBV3-2) combines with J gene TRBJ2-1, with a tentative D call TRBD1 (5 bases). V shed 4 bases and J shed 5 bases, with 9 bases lying between them. CDR3 length: 13 residues. Germline V gives CDR1 LGHDT, CDR2 YNNKEL (reference sequence).